This is a list of T cell receptor beta chains from one sample in a study of early T cells in non-severe SARS-CoV-2 infection. A single record per CDR3 protein comes from TCRdb applying MiXCR to the 5' RACE reads. Here the sample spans tens of thousands of distinct CDR3 sequences, around 4.6% being singletons. What was sequenced was whole blood. These TCRs come from an adult who was a healthcare worker with PCR-confirmed SARS-CoV-2 infection or an uninfected control (not recorded which). The CDR3 runs from the conserved cysteine through the conserved F or W. Fields, in order: J gene, clone size, D gene, V gene, CDR3 DNA, CDR3 protein. D genes are given only for firm matches. Clone size is given as once, few, many or a size class.

TRBJ1-5,many,-,TRBV20-1,TGCAGTGCTAGCTGGGGAAATCAGCCCCAGCATTTT,CSASWGNQPQHF
TRBJ2-5,many,-,TRBV6-5,TGTGCCAGCAAGATGACAGGACAAGAGACCCAGTACTTC,CASKMTGQETQYF
TRBJ1-2,few,TRBD1,TRBV7-9,TGTGCCAGCAGCTTAGCGGGGACAGTCTATGGCTACACCTTC,CASSLAGTVYGYTF
TRBJ2-7,many,TRBD2,TRBV7-9,TGTGCCAGCAGCTTCGGCGGGGGAGCCCACGAGCAGTACTTC,CASSFGGGAHEQYF
TRBJ2-3,few,TRBD2,TRBV7-9,TGTGCCAGCACCTTGCGGGGGGCGAGCACAGATACGCAGTATTTT,CASTLRGASTDTQYF
TRBJ2-1,many,-,TRBV11-2,TGTGCCAGCAGCTCAGCTATCTACAATGAGCAGTTCTTC,CASSSAIYNEQFF
TRBJ2-1,many,-,TRBV5-4,TGTGCCAGCCATGCGAGGGGGTGGAATGAGCAGTTCTTC,CASHARGWNEQFF
TRBJ2-3,many,-,TRBV5-5,TGTGCCAGCACCCAAGGGGGAGGCGGCACAGATACGCAGTATTTT,CASTQGGGGTDTQYF
TRBJ2-1,many,-,TRBV7-9,TGTGCCAGCAGCTTAAGGGGGGCTAAGTTCTTC,CASSLRGAKFF
TRBJ1-2,many,-,TRBV5-4,TGTGCCAGCAGCGTAGGGGCCGGGGATGGAGCCTTC,CASSVGAGDGAF
TRBJ2-1,many,TRBD1,TRBV19,TGTGCCAGTAGTAGGGGACAGGGGAGCCGAAACTCCTACAATGAGCAGTTCTTC,CASSRGQGSRNSYNEQFF
TRBJ2-7,many,TRBD1,TRBV7-9,TGTGCCAGCACAGGGACAGGGGGCCACGAGCAGTACTTC,CASTGTGGHEQYF
TRBJ2-2,many,-,TRBV4-1,TGCGCCAGCAGCCAAGGCACAGGGAACACCGGGGAGCTGTTTTTT,CASSQGTGNTGELFF
TRBJ2-2,many,-,TRBV20-1,TGCAGTGCTAGCGGGCGGGGGCGATCCACCGGGGAGCTGTTTTTT,CSASGRGRSTGELFF
TRBJ2-1,many,-,TRBV29-1,TGCAGCGTTGATACCGGGGATAGCTTCAATGAGCAGTTCTTC,CSVDTGDSFNEQFF
TRBJ1-1,many,-,TRBV3-1,TGTGCCAGCAGCCAAATCTACCGTCCGAACACTGAAGCTTTCTTT,CASSQIYRPNTEAFF
TRBJ2-1,many,-,TRBV13,TGTGCCAGCAGCTTCACAAGGGACTCCTCGGGAGAGCAGTTCTTC,CASSFTRDSSGEQFF
TRBJ1-1,many,-,TRBV20-1,TGCAGTGCCAGGCAGGGACGTGACACTGAAGCTTTCTTT,CSARQGRDTEAFF
TRBJ1-4,many,-,TRBV18,TGTGCCAGCTCAAAGAACTCTGCAACTAATGAAAAACTGTTTTTT,CASSKNSATNEKLFF